This T cell receptor beta chain stems from a study of T cells in Graves' hyperthyroidism and ophthalmopathy. Comments on this clonotype: Antigen unknown.

It was RNA transcripts that yielded the amplified TCR beta CDR3 regions. Using the HTBI primer set, a first-round RT-PCR was run on the TCR CDR3. TCRdb called the multiplex PCR reads again in MiXCR, with one record for every CDR3 protein. The sample contains 450,000 to 600,000 distinct CDR3 sequences, around 13% of which appear only once. Lactation, pregnancy, other autoimmune disease or uncontrolled infection led to exclusion of patients. Broader study findings: Onset of ophthalmopathy came a median 6.5 months after the model predicted it. From stable hyperthyroidism, ophthalmopathy was separated by a 13 V-J model. Most thyroid clonotypes with frequency above 0.001 were detected in blood.

V dropped 1 base and J dropped 5; count of bases not matched to a gene: 14. This CDR3 has 18 residues. Germline-derived CDR1 and CDR2 are SNHLY and FYNNEI. Sample: blood. The source is a woman aged 40 to 50 with Graves' hyperthyroidism. This sequence joins TRBV2 and TRBJ1-5; 7 bases are a match to TRBD1. CDR3 sequence (DNA): TGTGCCAGCAGTGAAGGGCGACAGGGCAGGTTGGAGCATCAGCCCCAGCATTTT. The encoded protein is CASSEGRQGRLEHQPQHF.